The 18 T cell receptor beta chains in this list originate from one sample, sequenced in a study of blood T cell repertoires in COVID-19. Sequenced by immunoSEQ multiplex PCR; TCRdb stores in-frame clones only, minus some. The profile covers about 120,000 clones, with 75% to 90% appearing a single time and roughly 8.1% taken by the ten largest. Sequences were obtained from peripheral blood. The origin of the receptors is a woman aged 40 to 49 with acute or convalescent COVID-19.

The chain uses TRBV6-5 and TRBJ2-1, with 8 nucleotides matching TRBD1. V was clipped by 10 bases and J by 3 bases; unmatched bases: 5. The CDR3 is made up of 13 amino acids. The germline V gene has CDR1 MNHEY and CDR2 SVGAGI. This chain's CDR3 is CATMDRVYNEQFF. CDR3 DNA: TGTGCCACAATGGACAGGGTCTACAATGAGCAGTTCTTC.

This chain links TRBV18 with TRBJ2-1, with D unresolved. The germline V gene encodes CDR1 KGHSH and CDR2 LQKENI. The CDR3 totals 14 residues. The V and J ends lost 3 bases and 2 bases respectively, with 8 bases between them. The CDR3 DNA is TGTGCCAGCTCACCCAGCGATACCTACAATGAGCAGTTCTTC. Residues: CASSPSDTYNEQFF.

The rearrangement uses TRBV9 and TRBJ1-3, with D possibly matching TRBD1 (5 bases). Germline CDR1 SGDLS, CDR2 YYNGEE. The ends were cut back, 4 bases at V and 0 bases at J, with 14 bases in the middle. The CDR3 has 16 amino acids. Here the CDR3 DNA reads TGTGCCAGCAGCCCCGGCGGGGGGGGCTCTGGAAACACCATATATTTT. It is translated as CASSPGGGGSGNTIYF.

The CDR3 here is CASSDSGTGGYTF. DNA for the CDR3: TGTGCCAGCAGCGATTCCGGGACAGGGGGCTACACCTTC. V usage is TRBV3-1 (or the pseudogene TRBV3-2) and J usage is TRBJ1-2; TRBD1 agrees at 9 bases. The CDR3 loop spans 13 amino acids. With 5 bases clipped from V and 8 bases from J, the junction kept 6 bases outside the gene matches. Germline V gives CDR1 LGHDT, CDR2 YNNKEL (reference sequence).

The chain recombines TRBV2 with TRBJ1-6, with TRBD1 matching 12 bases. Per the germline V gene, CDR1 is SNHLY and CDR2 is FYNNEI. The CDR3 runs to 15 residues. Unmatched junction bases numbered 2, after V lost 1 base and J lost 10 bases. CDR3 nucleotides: TGTGCCAGCAGTGAAGGGGACAGGGGGCAATCACCCCTCCACTTT. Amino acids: CASSEGDRGQSPLHF.

The CDR3 reads CASSLAASGSYNEQFF. CDR3 nucleotide sequence: TGCGCCAGCAGCTTGGCTGCTAGCGGGTCCTACAATGAGCAGTTCTTC. This chain connects TRBV5-1 to TRBJ2-1; TRBD2 matches 8 bases. The V gene's germline CDR1 is SGHRS and CDR2 YFSETQ. The CDR3 has 16 amino acids. V shed 0 bases and J 1 base; nucleotides not matched to a gene: 3.

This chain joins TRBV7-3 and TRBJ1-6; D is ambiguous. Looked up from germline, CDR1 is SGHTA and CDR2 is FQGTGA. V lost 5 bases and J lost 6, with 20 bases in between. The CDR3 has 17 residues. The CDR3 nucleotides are TGTGCCAGCAGCCACACTCCTCTAAGGCGGGGTAATTCACCCCTCCACTTT. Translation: CASSHTPLRRGNSPLHF. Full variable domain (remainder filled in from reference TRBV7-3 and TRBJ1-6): GAGVSQTPSNKVTEKGKYVELRCDPISGHTALYWYRQSLGQGPEFLIYFQGTGAADDSGLPNDRFFAVRPEGSVSTLKIQRTERGDSAVYLCASSHTPLRRGNSPLHFGNGTRLTVT.

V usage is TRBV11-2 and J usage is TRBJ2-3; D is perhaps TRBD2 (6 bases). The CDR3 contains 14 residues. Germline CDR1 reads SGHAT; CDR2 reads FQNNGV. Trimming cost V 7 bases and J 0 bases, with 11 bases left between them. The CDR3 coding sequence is TGTGCCAGCATGCTAGGGACTAGCACAGATACGCAGTATTTT. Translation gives CASMLGTSTDTQYF. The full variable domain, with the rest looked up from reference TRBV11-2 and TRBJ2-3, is EAGVAQSPRYKIIEKRQSVAFWCNPISGHATLYWYQQILGQGPKLLIQFQNNGVVDDSQLPKDRFSAERLKGVDSTLKIQPAKLEDSAVYLCASMLGTSTDTQYFGPGTRLTVL.

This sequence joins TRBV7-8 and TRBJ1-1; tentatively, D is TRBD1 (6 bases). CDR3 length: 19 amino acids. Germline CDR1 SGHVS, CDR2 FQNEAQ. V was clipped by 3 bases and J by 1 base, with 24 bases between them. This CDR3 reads CASSFLAGTRGGKNTEAFF. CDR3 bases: TGTGCCAGCAGCTTTCTAGCCGGGACAAGGGGGGGTAAGAACACTGAAGCTTTCTTT.

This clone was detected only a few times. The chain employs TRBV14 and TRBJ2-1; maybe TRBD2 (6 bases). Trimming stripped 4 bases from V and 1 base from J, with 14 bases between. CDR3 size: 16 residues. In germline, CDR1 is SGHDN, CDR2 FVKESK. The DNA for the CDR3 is TGTGCCAGCAGCCTACTGGGGGGAACGTCCTACAATGAGCAGTTCTTC. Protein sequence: CASSLLGGTSYNEQFF. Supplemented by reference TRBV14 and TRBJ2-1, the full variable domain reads EAGVTQFPSHSVIEKGQTVTLRCDPISGHDNLYWYRRVMGKEIKFLLHFVKESKQDESGMPNNRFLAERTGGTYSTLKVQPAELEDSGVYFCASSLLGGTSYNEQFFGPGTRLTVL.

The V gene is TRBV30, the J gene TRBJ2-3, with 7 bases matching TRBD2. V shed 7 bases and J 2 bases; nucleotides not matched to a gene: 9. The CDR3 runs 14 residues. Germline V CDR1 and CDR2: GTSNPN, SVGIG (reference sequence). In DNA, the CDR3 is TGTGCCTTCCTAGGGAGGGAATCCACAGATACGCAGTATTTT. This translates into CAFLGRESTDTQYF.

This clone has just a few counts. CDR3 residues: CASSSQGHTEAFF. CDR3 nucleotides: TGTGCCAGCAGTTCCCAGGGGCACACTGAAGCTTTCTTT. This chain joins TRBV6-2 or TRBV6-3 and TRBJ1-1, with D tentatively TRBD1 (6 bases). Germline loops: CDR1 MNHEY, CDR2 SVGEGT. V gave up 4 bases and J gave up 3 bases, with 9 bases separating them. The CDR3 totals 13 residues.

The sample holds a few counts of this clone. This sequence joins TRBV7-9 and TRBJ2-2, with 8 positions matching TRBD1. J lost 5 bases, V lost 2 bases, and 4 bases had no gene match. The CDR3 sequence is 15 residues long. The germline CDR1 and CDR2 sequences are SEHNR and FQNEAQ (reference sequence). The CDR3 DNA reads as TGTGCCAGCAGCTTATGGACAGGGAATACCGGGGAGCTGTTTTTT. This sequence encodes CASSLWTGNTGELFF.

As DNA, the CDR3 is TGTGCCAGCAGCGCAACGACGGGTACTGGAAACACCATATATTTT. Residues: CASSATTGTGNTIYF. The chain is built from TRBV7-3 and TRBJ1-3; D uncertain. Germline V CDR1 and CDR2: SGHTA, FQGTGA. V lost 5 bases and J lost 2, with 13 bases in between. CDR3 length equals 15 residues.

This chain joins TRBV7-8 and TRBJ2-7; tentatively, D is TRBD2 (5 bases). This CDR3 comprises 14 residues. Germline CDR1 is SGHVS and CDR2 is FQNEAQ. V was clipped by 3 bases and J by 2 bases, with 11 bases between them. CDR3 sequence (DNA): TGTGCCAGCAGCTTGACTATACTCACCTACGAGCAGTACTTC. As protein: CASSLTILTYEQYF.

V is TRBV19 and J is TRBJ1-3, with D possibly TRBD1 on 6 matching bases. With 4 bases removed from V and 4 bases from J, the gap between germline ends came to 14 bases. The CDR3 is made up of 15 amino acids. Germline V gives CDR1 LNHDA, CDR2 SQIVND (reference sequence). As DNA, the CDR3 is TGTGCCAGTAGTAAAGACAGGTTTCCGGGAAACACCATATATTTT. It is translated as CASSKDRFPGNTIYF.

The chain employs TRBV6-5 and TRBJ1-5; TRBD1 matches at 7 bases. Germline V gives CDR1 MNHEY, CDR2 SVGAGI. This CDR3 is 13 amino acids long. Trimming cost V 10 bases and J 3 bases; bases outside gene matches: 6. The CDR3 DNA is TGTGCCACCGTAGGGGGCGTCAATCAGCCCCAGCATTTT. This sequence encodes CATVGGVNQPQHF.

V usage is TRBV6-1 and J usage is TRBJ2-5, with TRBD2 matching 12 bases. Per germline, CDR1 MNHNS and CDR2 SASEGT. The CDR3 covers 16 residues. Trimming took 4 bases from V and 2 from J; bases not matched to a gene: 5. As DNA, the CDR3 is TGTGCCAGCAGTGGAACTAGCGGGGGGCCGCAAGAGACCCAGTACTTC. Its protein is CASSGTSGGPQETQYF.